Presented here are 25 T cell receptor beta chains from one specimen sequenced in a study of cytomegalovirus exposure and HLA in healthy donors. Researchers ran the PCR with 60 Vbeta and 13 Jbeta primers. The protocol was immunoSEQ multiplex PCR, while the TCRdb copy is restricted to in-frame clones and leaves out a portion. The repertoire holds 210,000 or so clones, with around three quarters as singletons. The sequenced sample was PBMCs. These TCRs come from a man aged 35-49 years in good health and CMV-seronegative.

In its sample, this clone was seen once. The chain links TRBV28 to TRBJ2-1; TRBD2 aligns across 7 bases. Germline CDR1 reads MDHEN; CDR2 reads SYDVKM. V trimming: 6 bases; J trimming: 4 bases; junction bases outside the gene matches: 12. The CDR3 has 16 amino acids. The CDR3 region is CASSTPRGEGYNEQFF. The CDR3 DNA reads TGTGCCAGCAGCACTCCCCGGGGGGAGGGGTACAATGAGCAGTTCTTC.

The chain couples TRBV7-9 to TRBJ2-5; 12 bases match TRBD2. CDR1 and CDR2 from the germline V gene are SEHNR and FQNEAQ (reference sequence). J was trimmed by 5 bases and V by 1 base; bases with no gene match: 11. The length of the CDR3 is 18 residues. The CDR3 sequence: CASSLVLLAGGRGETQYF. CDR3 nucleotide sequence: TGTGCCAGCAGCTTAGTGCTGCTAGCGGGAGGGCGGGGGGAGACCCAGTACTTC.

For the CDR3, the DNA is TGCGCCAGCAGCCAGGGACTAGCGGGGGTCTACAATGAGCAGTTCTTC. As protein: CASSQGLAGVYNEQFF. The genes are TRBV4-1 and TRBJ2-1; 14 nucleotides match TRBD2. This CDR3 is built from 16 residues. Trimming removed 3 bases from V and 3 bases from J; junction bases left unmatched: 1. Germline V gives CDR1 MGHRA, CDR2 YSYEKL.

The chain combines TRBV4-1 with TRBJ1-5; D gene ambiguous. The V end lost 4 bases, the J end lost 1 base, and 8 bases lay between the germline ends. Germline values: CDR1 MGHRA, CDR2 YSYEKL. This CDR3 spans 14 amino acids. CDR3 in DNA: TGCGCCAGCAGCCCCGAGGGAAGCAATCAGCCCCAGCATTTT. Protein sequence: CASSPEGSNQPQHF.

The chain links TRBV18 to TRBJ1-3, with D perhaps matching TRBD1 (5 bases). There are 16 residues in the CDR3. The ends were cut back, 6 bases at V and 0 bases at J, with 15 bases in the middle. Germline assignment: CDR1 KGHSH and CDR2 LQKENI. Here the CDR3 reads CASSLWGDSSGNTIYF. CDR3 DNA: TGTGCCAGCTCCCTCTGGGGTGACAGCTCTGGAAACACCATATATTTT. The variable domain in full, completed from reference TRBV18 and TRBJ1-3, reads NAGVMQNPRHLVRRRGQEARLRCSPMKGHSHVYWYRQLPEEGLKFMVYLQKENIIDESGMPKERFSAEFPKEGPSILRIQQVVRGDSAAYFCASSLWGDSSGNTIYFGEGSWLTVV.

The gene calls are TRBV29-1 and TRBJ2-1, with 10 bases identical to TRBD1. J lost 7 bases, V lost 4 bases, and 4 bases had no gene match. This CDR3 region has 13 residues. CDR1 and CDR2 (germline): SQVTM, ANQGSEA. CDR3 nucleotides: TGCAGCGTTGGGAGACAGGGGGCTAATGAGCAGTTCTTC. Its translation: CSVGRQGANEQFF.

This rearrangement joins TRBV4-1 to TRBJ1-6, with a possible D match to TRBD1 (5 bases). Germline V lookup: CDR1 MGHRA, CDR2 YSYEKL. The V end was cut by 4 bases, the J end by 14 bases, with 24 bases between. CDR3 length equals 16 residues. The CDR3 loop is CASSPWGGDHKGSLHF. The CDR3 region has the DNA TGCGCCAGCAGCCCTTGGGGAGGGGACCATAAGGGGTCCCTCCACTTT.

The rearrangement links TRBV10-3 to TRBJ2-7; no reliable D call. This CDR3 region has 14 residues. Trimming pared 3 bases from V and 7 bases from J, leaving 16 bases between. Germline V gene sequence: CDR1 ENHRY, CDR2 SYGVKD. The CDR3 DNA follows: TGTGCCATCAGTGATGTAGCTGATTCTAGGGAGCAGTACTTC. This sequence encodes CAISDVADSREQYF.

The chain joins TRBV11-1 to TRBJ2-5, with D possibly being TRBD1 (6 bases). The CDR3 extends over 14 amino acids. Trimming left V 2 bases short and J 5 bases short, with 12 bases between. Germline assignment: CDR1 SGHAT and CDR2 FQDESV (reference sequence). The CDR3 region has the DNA TGTGCCAGCAGCTTATCTCAGGGGACGGAGACCCAGTACTTC. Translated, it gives CASSLSQGTETQYF.

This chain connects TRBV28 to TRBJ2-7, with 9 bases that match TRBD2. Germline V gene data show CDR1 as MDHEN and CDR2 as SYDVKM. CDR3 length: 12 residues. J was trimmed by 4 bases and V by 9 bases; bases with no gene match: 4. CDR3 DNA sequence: TGTGCCAGTCAGACTAGCGGTTACGAGCAGTACTTC. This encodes CASQTSGYEQYF.

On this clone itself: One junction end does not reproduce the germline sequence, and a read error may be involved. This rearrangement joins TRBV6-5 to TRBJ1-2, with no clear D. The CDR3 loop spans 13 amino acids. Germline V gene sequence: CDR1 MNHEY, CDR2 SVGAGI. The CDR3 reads CASSDSEGGGYTF. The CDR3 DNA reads TGTGCCAGCAGTGACTCTGAGGGTGGGGGCTACACCTTC.

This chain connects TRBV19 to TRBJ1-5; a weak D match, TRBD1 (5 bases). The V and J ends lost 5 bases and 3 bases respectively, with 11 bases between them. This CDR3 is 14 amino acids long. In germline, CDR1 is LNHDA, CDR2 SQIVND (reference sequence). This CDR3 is CASSSQGYNQPQHF. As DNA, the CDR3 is TGTGCCAGTAGTTCGCAGGGCTACAATCAGCCCCAGCATTTT.

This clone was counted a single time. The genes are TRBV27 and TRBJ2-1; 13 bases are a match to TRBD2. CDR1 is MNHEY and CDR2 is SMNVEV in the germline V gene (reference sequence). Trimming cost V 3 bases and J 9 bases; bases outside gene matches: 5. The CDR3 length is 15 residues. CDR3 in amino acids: CASSLRLAGGGEQFF. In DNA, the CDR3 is TGTGCCAGCAGTTTGCGACTAGCGGGAGGTGGTGAGCAGTTCTTC.

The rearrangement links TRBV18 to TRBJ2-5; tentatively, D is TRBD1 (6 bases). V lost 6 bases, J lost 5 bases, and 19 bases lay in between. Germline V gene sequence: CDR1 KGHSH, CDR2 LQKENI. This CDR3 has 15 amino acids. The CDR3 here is CASSPRRGDRETQYF. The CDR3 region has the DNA TGTGCCAGCTCCCCCCGAAGGGGCGACAGGGAGACCCAGTACTTC.

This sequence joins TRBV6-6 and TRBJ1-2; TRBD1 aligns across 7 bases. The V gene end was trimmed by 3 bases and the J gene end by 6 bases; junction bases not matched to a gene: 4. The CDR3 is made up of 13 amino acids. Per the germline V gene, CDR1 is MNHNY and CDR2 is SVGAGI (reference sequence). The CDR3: CASSYGTDDGYTF. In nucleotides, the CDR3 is TGTGCCAGCAGTTATGGGACAGACGATGGCTACACCTTC.

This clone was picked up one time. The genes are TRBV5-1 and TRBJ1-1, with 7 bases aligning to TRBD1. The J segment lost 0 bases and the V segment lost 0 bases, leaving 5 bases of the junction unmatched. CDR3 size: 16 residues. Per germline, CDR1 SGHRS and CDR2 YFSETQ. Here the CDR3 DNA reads TGCGCCAGCAGCTTGGCCAACAGGGGTTTGAACACTGAAGCTTTCTTT. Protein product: CASSLANRGLNTEAFF. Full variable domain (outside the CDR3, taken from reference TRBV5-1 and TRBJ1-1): KAGVTQTPRYLIKTRGQQVTLSCSPISGHRSVSWYQQTPGQGLQFLFEYFSETQRNKGNFPGRFSGRQFSNSRSEMNVSTLELGDSALYLCASSLANRGLNTEAFFGQGTRLTVV.

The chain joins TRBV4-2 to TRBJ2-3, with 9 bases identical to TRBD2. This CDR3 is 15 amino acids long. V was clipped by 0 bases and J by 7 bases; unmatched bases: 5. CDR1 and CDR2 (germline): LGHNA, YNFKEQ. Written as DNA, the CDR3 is TGTGCCAGCAGCCAAGATAGGTCTAGCGGGAATACGCAGTATTTT. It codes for CASSQDRSSGNTQYF.

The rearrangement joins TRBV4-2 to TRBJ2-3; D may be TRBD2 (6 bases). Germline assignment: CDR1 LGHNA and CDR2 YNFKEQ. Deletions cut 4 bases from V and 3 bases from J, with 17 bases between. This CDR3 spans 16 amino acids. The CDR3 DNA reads TGTGCCAGCAGCCTAAACTCCGGGACTTCTACAGATACGCAGTATTTT. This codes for CASSLNSGTSTDTQYF.

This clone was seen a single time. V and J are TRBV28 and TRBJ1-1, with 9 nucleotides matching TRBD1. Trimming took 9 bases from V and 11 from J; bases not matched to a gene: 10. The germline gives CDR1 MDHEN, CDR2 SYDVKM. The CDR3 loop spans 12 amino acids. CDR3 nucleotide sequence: TGTGCCAGTGGGACAGGGACGAAGACGGCTTTCTTT. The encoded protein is CASGTGTKTAFF.

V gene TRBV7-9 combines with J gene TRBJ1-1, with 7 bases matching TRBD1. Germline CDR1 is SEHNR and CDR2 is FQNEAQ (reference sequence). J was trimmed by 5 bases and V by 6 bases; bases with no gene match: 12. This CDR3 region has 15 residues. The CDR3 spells CASSPRGQSGTEAFF. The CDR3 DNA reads TGTGCCAGCAGTCCGAGGGGGCAGAGTGGTACTGAAGCTTTCTTT. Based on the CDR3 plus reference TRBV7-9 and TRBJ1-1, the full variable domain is DTGVSQNPRHKITKRGQNVTFRCDPISEHNRLYWYRQTLGQGPEFLTYFQNEAQLEKSRLLSDRFSAERPKGSFSTLEIQRTEQGDSAMYLCASSPRGQSGTEAFFGQGTRLTVV.

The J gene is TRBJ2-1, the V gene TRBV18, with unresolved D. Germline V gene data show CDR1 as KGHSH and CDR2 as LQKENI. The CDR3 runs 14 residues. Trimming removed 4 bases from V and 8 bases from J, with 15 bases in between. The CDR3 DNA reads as TGTGCCAGCTCACGCGGATCATCCATCGATGAGCAGTTCTTC. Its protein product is CASSRGSSIDEQFF. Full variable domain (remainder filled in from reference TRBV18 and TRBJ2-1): NAGVMQNPRHLVRRRGQEARLRCSPMKGHSHVYWYRQLPEEGLKFMVYLQKENIIDESGMPKERFSAEFPKEGPSILRIQQVVRGDSAAYFCASSRGSSIDEQFFGPGTRLTVL.

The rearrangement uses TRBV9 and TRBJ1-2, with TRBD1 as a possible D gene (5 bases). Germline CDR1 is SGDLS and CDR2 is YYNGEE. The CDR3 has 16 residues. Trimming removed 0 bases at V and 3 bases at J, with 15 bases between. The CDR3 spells CASSVALGPDYYGYTF. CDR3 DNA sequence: TGTGCCAGCAGCGTAGCTTTGGGGCCAGACTACTATGGCTACACCTTC.

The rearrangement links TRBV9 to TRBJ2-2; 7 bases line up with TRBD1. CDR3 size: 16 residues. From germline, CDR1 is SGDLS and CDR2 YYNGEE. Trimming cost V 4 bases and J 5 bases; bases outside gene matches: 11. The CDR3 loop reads CASSNRQGTETGELFF. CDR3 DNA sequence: TGTGCCAGCAGCAACCGACAGGGAACGGAGACCGGGGAGCTGTTTTTT.

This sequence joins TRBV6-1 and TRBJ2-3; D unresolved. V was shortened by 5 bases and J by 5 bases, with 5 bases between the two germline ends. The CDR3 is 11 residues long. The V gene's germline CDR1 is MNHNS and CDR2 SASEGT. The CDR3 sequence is CASSTGDTQYF. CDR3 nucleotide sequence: TGTGCCAGCAGTACGGGAGATACGCAGTATTTT.

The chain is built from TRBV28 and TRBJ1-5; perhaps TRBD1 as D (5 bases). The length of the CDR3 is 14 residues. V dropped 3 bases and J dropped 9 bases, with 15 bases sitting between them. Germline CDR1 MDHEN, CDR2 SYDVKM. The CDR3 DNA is TGTGCCAGCAGTTTGACAGTAATTGGGCGGCCCCAGCATTTT. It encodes CASSLTVIGRPQHF.